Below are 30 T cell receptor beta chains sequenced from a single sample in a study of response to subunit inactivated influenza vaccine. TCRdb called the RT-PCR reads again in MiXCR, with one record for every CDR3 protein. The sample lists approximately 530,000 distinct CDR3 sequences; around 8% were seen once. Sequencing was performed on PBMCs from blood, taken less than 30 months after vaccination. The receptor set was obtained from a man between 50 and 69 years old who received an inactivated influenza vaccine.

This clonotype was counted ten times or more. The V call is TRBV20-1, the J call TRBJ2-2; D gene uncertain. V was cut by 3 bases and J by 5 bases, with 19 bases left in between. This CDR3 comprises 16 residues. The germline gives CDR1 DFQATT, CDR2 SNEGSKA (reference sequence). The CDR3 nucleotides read TGCAGTGCTAGTTCCTCCCAGAGGCGTCTTACCGGGGAGCTGTTTTTT. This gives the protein CSASSSQRRLTGELFF.

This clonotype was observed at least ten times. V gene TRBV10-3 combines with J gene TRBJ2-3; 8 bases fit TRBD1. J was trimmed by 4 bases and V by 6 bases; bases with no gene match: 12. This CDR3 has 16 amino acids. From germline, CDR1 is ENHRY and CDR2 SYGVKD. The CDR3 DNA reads TGTGCCATCAGCCAATTTTCAGGGGGCGGCGCAGATACGCAGTATTTT. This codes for CAISQFSGGGADTQYF.

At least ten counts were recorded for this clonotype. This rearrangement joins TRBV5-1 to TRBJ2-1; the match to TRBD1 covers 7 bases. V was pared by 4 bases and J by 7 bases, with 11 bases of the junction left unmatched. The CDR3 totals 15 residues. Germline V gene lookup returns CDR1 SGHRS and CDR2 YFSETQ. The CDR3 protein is CASSPQWTGGNEQFF. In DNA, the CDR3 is TGCGCCAGCAGCCCCCAGTGGACAGGAGGAAATGAGCAGTTCTTC.

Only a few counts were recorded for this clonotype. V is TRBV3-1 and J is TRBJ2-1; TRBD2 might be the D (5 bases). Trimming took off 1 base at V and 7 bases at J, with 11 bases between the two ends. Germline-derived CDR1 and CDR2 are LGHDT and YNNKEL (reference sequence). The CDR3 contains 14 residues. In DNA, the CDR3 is TGTGCCAGCAGCCAAGTGCTGGGCGGGAATGAGCAGTTCTTC. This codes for CASSQVLGGNEQFF.

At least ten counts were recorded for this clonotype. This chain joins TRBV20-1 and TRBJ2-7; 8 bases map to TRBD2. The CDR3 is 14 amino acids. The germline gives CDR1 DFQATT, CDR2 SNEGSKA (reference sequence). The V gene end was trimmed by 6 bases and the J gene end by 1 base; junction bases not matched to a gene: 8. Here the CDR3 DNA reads TGCAGTGCCAAATCTAGCGGGTATTCCTACGAGCAGTACTTC. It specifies CSAKSSGYSYEQYF.

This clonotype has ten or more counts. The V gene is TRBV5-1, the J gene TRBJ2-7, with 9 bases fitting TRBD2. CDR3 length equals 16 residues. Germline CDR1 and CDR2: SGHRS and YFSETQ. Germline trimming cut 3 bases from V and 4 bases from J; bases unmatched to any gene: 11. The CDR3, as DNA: TGCGCCAGCAGCTCTACCCTTAGCGGGGGTTCTTACGAGCAGTACTTC. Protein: CASSSTLSGGSYEQYF.

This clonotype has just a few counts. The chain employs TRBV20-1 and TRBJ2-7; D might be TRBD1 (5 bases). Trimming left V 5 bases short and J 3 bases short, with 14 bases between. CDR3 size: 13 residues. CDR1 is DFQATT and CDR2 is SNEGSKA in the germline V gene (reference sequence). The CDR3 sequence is CSAYWTQGYEQYF. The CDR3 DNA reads TGCAGTGCTTATTGGACACAAGGCTACGAGCAGTACTTC.

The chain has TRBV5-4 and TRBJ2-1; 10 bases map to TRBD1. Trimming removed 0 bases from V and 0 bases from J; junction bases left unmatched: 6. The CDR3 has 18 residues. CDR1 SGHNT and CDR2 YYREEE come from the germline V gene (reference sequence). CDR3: CASSLGPRDRGSYNEQFF. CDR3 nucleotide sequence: TGTGCCAGCAGCTTGGGACCCCGGGACAGGGGCTCCTACAATGAGCAGTTCTTC.

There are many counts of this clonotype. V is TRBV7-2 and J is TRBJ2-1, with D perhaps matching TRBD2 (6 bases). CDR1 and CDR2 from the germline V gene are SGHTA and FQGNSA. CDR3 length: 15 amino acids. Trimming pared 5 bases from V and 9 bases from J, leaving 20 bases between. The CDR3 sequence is CASSPGLASTGEQFF. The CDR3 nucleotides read TGTGCCAGCAGCCCCGGTCTAGCGTCCACCGGTGAGCAGTTCTTC.

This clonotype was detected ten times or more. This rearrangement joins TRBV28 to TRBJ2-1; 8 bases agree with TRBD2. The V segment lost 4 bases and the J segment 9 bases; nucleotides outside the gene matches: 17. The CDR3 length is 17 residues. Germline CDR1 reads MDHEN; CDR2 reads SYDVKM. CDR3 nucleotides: TGTGCCAGCAGTTCAAACCCGGGACTAGGTAGACAAAGTGAGCAGTTCTTC. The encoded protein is CASSSNPGLGRQSEQFF.

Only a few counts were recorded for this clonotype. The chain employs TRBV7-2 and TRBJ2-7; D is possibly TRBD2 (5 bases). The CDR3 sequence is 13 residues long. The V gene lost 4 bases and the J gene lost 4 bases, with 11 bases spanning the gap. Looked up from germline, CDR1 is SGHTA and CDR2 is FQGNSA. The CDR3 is CASSSVTGYEQYF. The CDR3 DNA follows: TGTGCCAGCAGCTCCGTTACGGGATACGAGCAGTACTTC.

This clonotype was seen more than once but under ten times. The CDR3 sequence: CASSEGRTGGKYF. As DNA, the CDR3 is TGTGCCAGCAGTGAAGGACGCACAGGAGGAAAGTATTTT. V gene TRBV2 combines with J gene TRBJ2-3; D is tentatively TRBD1 or TRBD2 (5 bases each). Trimming pared 1 base from V and 13 bases from J, leaving 15 bases between. Per germline, CDR1 SNHLY and CDR2 FYNNEI. This CDR3 spans 13 amino acids. Using reference TRBV2 and TRBJ2-3 for the parts outside the CDR3, the full variable domain is EPEVTQTPSHQVTQMGQEVILRCVPISNHLYFYWYRQILGQKVEFLVSFYNNEISEKSEIFDDQFSVERPDGSNFTLKIRSTKLEDSAMYFCASSEGRTGGKYFGPGTRLTVL.

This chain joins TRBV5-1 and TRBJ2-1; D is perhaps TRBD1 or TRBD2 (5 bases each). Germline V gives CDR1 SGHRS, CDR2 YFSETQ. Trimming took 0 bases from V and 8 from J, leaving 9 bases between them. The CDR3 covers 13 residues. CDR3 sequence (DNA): TGCGCCAGCAGCTTGGTGGGGGTGGATGAGCAGTTCTTC. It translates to CASSLVGVDEQFF. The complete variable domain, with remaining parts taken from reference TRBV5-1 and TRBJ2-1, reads KAGVTQTPRYLIKTRGQQVTLSCSPISGHRSVSWYQQTPGQGLQFLFEYFSETQRNKGNFPGRFSGRQFSNSRSEMNVSTLELGDSALYLCASSLVGVDEQFFGPGTRLTVL.

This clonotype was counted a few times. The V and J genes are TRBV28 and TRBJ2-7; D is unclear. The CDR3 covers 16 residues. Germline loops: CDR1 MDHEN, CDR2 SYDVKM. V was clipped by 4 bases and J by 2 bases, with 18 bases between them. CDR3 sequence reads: CASSSSVWVSTYEQYF. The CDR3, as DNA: TGTGCCAGCAGTTCCTCAGTGTGGGTATCGACCTACGAGCAGTACTTC.

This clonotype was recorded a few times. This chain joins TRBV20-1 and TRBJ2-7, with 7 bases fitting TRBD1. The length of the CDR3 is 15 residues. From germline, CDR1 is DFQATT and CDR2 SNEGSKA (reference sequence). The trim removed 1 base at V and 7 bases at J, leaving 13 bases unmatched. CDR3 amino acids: CSARARTGSLGEQYF. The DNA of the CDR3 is TGCAGTGCTAGAGCTAGGACAGGATCCTTGGGGGAGCAGTACTTC.

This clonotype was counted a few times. The chain's CDR3 is CSASSAGGETQYF. CDR3 sequence (DNA): TGCAGTGCTAGCTCAGCGGGAGGGGAGACCCAGTACTTC. The rearrangement joins TRBV20-1 to TRBJ2-5; 10 positions agree with TRBD2. There are 13 residues in the CDR3. The ends lost 3 bases at V and 5 bases at J; junction bases unmatched: 3. The germline V gene encodes CDR1 DFQATT and CDR2 SNEGSKA (reference sequence).

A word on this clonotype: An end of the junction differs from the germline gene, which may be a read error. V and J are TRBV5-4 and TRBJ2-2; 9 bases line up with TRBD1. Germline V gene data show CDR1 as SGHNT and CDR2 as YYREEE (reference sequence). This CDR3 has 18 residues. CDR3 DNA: TGTGCCAGCAGCTTGGCTGCCGGGACAGGGAGAAACACCGGGGAGCTGTTATTT. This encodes CASSLAAGTGRNTGELLF.

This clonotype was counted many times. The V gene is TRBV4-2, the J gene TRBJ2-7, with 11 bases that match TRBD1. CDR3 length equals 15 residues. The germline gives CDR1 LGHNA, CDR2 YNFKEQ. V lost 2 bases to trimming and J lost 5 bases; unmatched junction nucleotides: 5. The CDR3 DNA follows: TGTGCCAGCAGCCAACCACGGACAGGGGGCAACGAGCAGTACTTC. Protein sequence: CASSQPRTGGNEQYF.

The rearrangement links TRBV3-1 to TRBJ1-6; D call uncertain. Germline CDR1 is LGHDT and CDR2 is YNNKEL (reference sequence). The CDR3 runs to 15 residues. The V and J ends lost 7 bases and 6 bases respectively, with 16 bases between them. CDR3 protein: CASKTAKGGNSPLHF. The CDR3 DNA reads TGTGCCAGCAAAACCGCTAAGGGAGGTAATTCACCCCTCCACTTT.

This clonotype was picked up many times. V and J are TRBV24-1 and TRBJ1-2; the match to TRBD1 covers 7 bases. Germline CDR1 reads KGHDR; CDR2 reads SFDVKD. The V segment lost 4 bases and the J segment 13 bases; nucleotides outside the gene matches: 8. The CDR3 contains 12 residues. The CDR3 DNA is TGTGCCACCAGTGAACAGGGGTGGAGGTTCACCTTC. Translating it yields CATSEQGWRFTF.

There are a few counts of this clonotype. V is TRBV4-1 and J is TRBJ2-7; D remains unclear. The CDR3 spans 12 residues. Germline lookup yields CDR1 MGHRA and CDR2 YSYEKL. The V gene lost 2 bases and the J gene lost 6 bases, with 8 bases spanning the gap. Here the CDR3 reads CASSQNRIEQYF. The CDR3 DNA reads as TGCGCCAGCAGCCAAAACCGTATCGAGCAGTACTTC.

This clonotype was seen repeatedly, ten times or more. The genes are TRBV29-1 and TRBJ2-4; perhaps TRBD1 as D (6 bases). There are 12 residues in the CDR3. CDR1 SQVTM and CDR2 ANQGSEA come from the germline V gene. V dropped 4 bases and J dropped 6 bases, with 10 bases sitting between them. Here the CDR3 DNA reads TGCAGCGTTGCCTCGGACAGAAACATTCAGTACTTC. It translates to CSVASDRNIQYF.

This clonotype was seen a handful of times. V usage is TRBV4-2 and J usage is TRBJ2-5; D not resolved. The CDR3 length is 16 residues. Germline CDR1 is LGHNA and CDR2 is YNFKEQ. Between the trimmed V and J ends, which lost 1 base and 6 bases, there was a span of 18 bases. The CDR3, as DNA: TGTGCCAGCAGCCAAGGAGACGGCCTCCTCGGAAAGACCCAGTACTTC. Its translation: CASSQGDGLLGKTQYF.

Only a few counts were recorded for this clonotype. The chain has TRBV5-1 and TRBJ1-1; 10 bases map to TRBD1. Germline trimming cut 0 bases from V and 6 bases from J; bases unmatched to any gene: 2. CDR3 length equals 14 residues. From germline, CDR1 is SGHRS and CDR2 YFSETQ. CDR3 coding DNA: TGCGCCAGCAGCTTGGCCGGGACAGGGGCTGAAGCTTTCTTT. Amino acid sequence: CASSLAGTGAEAFF.

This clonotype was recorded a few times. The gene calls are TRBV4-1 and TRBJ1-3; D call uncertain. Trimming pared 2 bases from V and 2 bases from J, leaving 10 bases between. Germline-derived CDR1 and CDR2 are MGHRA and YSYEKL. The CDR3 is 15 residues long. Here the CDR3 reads CASSQLKRPGNTIYF. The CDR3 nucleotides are TGCGCCAGCAGCCAATTAAAGAGGCCTGGAAACACCATATATTTT.

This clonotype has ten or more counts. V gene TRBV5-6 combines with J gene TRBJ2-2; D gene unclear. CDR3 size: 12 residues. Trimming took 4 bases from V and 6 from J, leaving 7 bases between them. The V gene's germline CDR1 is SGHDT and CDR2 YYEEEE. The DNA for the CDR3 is TGTGCCAGCAGCCAATTACCCGGGGAGCTGTTTTTT. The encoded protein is CASSQLPGELFF.

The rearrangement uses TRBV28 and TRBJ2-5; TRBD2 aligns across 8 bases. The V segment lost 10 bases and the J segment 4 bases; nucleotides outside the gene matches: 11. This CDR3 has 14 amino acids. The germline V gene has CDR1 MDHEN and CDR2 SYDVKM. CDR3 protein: CATYSGARGETQYF. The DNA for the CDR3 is TGTGCCACTTATAGCGGGGCACGGGGAGAGACCCAGTACTTC.

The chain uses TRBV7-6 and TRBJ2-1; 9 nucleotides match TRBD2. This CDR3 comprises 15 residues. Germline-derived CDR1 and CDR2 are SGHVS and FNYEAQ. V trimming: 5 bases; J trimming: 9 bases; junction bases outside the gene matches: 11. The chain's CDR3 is CASSQTGGRAGEQFF. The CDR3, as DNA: TGTGCCAGCAGCCAAACTGGCGGGAGGGCGGGTGAGCAGTTCTTC.

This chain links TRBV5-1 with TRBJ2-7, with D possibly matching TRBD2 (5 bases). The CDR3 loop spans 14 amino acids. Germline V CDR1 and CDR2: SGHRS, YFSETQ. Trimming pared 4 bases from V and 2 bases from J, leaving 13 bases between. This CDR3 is CASSTATGTYEQYF. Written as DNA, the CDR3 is TGCGCCAGCAGCACCGCGACGGGGACCTACGAGCAGTACTTC.

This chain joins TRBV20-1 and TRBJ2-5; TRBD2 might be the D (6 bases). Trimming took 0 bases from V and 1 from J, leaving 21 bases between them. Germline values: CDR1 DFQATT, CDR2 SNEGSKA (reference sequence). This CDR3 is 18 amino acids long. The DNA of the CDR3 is TGCAGTGCTAGAGACGCCGTCCGGGACTTCAAGACCCAAGAGACCCAGTACTTC. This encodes CSARDAVRDFKTQETQYF.